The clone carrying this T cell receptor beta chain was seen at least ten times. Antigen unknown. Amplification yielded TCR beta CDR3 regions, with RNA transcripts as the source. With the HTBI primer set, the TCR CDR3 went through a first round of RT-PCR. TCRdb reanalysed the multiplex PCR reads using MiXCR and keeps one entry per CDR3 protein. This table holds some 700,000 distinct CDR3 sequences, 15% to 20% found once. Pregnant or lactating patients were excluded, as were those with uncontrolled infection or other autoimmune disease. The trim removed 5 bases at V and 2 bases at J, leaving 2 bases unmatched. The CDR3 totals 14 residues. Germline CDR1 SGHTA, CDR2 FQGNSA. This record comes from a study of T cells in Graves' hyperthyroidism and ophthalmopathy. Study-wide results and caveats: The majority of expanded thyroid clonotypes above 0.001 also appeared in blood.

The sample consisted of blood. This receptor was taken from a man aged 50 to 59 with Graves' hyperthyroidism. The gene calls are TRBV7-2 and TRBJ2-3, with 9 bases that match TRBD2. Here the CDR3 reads CASSRGLATDTQYF. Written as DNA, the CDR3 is TGTGCCAGCAGCCGGGGACTAGCCACAGATACGCAGTATTTT.